This is a list of T cell receptor beta chains from one sample in a study of blood T cell repertoires in COVID-19. The repertoire was sequenced with immunoSEQ multiplex PCR; TCRdb's copy has only in-frame clones and lacks some. The repertoire consists of 100,000 to 150,000 clones, with roughly 88% occurring once and the leading ten covering roughly 0.94%. The sample was peripheral blood. The source of these receptors is a woman in her 50s with active or convalescent COVID-19. The CDR3 runs from the conserved cysteine through the conserved F or W. A D gene is named only where the DNA matches it firmly. Clone size is stated in some rows and not others, as once, few, many or a class when expanded.

TRBV2	-	-	TRBJ2-7	TGTGCCAGCTTGGCGGAGCCCCAAGGCGAGCAGTACTTC	CASLAEPQGEQYF
TRBV27	-	TRBD2	TRBJ2-1	TGTGCCAGCAGCCTTCGACTAGCGGGACTATATGAGCAGTTCTTC	CASSLRLAGLYEQFF
TRBV12-3/TRBV12-4	-	-	TRBJ1-1	TGTGCCAGCAGTTTACGGGAGAACACTGAAGCTTTCTTT	CASSLRENTEAFF
TRBV7-2	-	TRBD2	TRBJ2-3	TGTGCCAGCAGCTTCTCCGCGGGAGGGGGCACAGATACGCAGTATTTT	CASSFSAGGGTDTQYF
TRBV5-1	-	-	TRBJ2-5	TGCGCCAGCAGCTTCACGGGTGGGGAGACCCAGTACTTC	CASSFTGGETQYF
TRBV7-3	-	-	TRBJ2-7	TGTGCCAGCAGCTTAGCGGGGAGCTCCTACGAGCAGTACTTC	CASSLAGSSYEQYF
TRBV7-9	-	TRBD1	TRBJ1-2	TGTGCCAGCAGCTCGTTACAGGGGGCTCACTATGGCTACACCTTC	CASSSLQGAHYGYTF
TRBV6-5	-	-	TRBJ1-6	TGTGCCAGCAGTTTCTCCGCAGGTTATAATTCACCCCTCCACTTT	CASSFSAGYNSPLHF
TRBV5-4	-	TRBD2	TRBJ2-7	TGTGCCAGCAGCAGAGGGACTAGCGGGAGGTACGAGCAGTACTTC	CASSRGTSGRYEQYF
TRBV28	-	TRBD2	TRBJ2-1	TGTGCCAGCAGTCCCCGGCTAGCGGGAGTGGTCAATGAGCAGTTCTTC	CASSPRLAGVVNEQFF
TRBV19	-	-	TRBJ1-6	TGTGCCAGTAGAGACAGCTATAATTCACCCCTCCACTTT	CASRDSYNSPLHF
TRBV24-1	-	-	TRBJ2-7	TGTGCCACCTCAGGAGGGTACGAGCAGTACTTC	CATSGGYEQYF
TRBV27	-	-	TRBJ1-4	TGTGCCAGCAGTCCCTGGGGGGAGGCTAATGAAAAACTGTTTTTT	CASSPWGEANEKLFF
TRBV19	-	TRBD1	TRBJ2-3	TGTGCCAGTAGTTCCTCAGGGGGAGCGGCAGATACGCAGTATTTT	CASSSSGGAADTQYF
TRBV9	many	-	TRBJ2-7	TGTGCCAGCAGCGTAACACCCGGGTCCTACGAGCAGTACTTC	CASSVTPGSYEQYF
TRBV6-4	-	-	TRBJ1-1	TGTGCCAGCAGTGACTCACCCAGGGGTAGCACTGAAGCTTTCTTT	CASSDSPRGSTEAFF
TRBV2	-	-	TRBJ1-2	TGTGCCAGCAGTGAATACCTATGGGGCAGGGAATCGGGTGGCTACACCTTC	CASSEYLWGRESGGYTF
TRBV5-6	-	TRBD1	TRBJ1-1	TGTGCCAGCAGCCGACAGGGGGCTGTTGAAGCTTTCTTT	CASSRQGAVEAFF
TRBV7-7	-	TRBD2	TRBJ2-3	TGTGCTAGCAGCTTAGTCCCCTGGACTAGCGGGAGGGCTAGCACAGATACGCAGTATTTT	CASSLVPWTSGRASTDTQYF
TRBV7-8	-	-	TRBJ2-5	TGTGCCAGCAGCTTAGCAGCGGCCCGGGGGGAGACCCAGTACTTC	CASSLAAARGETQYF
TRBV19	-	TRBD1	TRBJ1-5	TGTGCCAGTAGCCCGGACAGGGCCTCTGGGCCCCAGCATTTT	CASSPDRASGPQHF
TRBV24-1	once	-	TRBJ2-7	TGTGCCACCAGTGACCCACTAGCGTGGGACACCTCTACCTACGAGCAGTACTTC	CATSDPLAWDTSTYEQYF
TRBV19	-	-	TRBJ1-3	TGTGCCAGTAGTTTTTCGGGTGCTGGAAACACCATATATTTT	CASSFSGAGNTIYF
TRBV5-1	-	-	TRBJ2-3	TGCGCCAGCAGCAGGGCTAGCGTGTACACAGATACGCAGTATTTT	CASSRASVYTDTQYF
TRBV7-6	-	-	TRBJ2-2	TGTGCCAGCAGCGATCGACTACAGAACACCGGGGAGCTGTTTTTT	CASSDRLQNTGELFF
TRBV27	-	-	TRBJ2-2	TGTGCCAGCACTGGGAGCGAACACGGGGAGCTGTTTTTT	CASTGSEHGELFF
TRBV7-9	-	-	TRBJ2-1	TGTGCCAGCAGCTTAGAGCCGGGGATTCGGGTCTTC	CASSLEPGIRVF
TRBV19	once	-	TRBJ1-2	TGTGCCAGTAATGAGGGTAACTATGGCTACACCTTC	CASNEGNYGYTF